The source of this T cell receptor (beta chain) is a study of Ad26.COV2.S vaccination and SARS-CoV-2 variants (dated by TCRdb to about 2021). Concerning the study at large: Donors in the vaccine arm were drawn from COV1001, a phase I-IIa trial of Ad26.COV2.S in healthy adults that was multicentre, randomized, double-blind and placebo-controlled. Dosing of Ad26.COV2.S was intramuscular, at either 5x10^10 or 1x10^11 viral particles, delivered as one shot or as two shots spaced 56 days apart. TCRbeta repertoire sequencing was used to assess the specificity and breadth of SARS-CoV-2-reactive T cell receptors after Ad26.COV2.S vaccination. The TCR-sequenced set comprised around 30 samples: some 20 Ad26.COV2.S vaccine recipients, 5 placebo recipients and 8 SARS-CoV-2 convalescent individuals. Participants in the trial were split at random into five groups of five each, receiving low-dose or high-dose Ad26.COV2.S once or twice, or else placebo on both occasions. Blinding of investigators to trial group allocation was maintained during experiments and outcome assessment.

In light of the paper, this sample's treatment or condition label describes: roughly 19 received Ad26.COV2.S at low or high dose, single or two shots; a few received placebo; per-sample allocation not given. Repertoires of vaccine and placebo recipients were sequenced from samples taken on day 63 after the first injection. Between 29 July and 7 August 2020, Cohort 1b enrolled 20 to 30 adults aged 18-55 years at one site in Boston, USA. Ad26.COV2.S was a replication-incompetent adenovirus type 26 vector that expressed a prefusion-stabilized SARS-CoV-2 spike protein derived from the original Wuhan strain. The immunoSEQ Assay was the method used to sequence TCRbeta CDR3 regions. After extraction, genomic DNA underwent amplification by bias-controlled multiplex PCR, followed by high-throughput sequencing. For the original study's pipeline: To quantify the absolute abundance of each unique TCRbeta CDR3 region, sequences were collapsed and filtered. T cell fraction was estimated by normalization of TCRbeta template counts to usable DNA, with usable DNA being measured through amplification of reference genes present in all nucleated cells. Repertoire TCRs were annotated as SARS-CoV-2-specific when V gene, CDR3 amino acid sequence and J gene were exactly matched to a known reactive TCR set. The reference SARS-CoV-2 TCR set came from MIRA and was filtered for enrichment in COVID-19-positive ImmuneCODE repertoires, removing public or cross-reactive TCRs. Drawing on the MIRA antigens, annotated TCRs were analysed further at the level of specific ORF or position within ORF. Breadth was defined as annotated unique rearrangements over total unique productive rearrangements; depth was the summed frequency of those rearrangements. Two-sided Wilcoxon rank-sum tests were used to compare TCR breadth between groups. As stored in TCRdb, this immuneACCESS dataset retains in-frame rearrangements with V and J assigned. A fraction of the clones does not appear; measured against another copy, unresolved V genes explain less than half of the discrepancy, and the remainder lacks a known reason. For V, J and clone size, that table is used; D and trimming come from the DNA. For this sample there are under 300,000 clones; roughly 89% appear just once. The ten largest clones take up under 3% of the sample.

Inclusive of the bounding cysteine and phenylalanine, the CDR3 is 15 residues long. Just the 45-base CDR3 DNA is kept, in frame starting at base 1. For this chain, trimming is 5 bases at the V end and 1 base at the J end, and the number of junction bases without a gene match is 5. CDR1 and CDR2 are drawn from the germline V gene (reference sequence): SGHAT, FQDESV. As concerns this clone: Its antigen specificity is not known. Base qualities are missing; no much larger clone stands one base away.

General findings and caveats noted by the study authors: Vaccine and placebo recipients had similar non-spike TCR breadth, a finding consistent with the vaccine containing only spike. The authors noted that the TCR breadth and depth analyses may have underestimated total T cell responses. The study was not powered for comparison of responses between vaccine doses or regimens. Substantial breadth of spike-specific CD8+ and CD4+ T cell responses was reported after vaccination. Ad26.COV2.S recipients had higher spike-specific TCR breadth than placebo recipients (P = 0.0014).

This chain joins TRBV11-1 to TRBJ2-3, and 8 junction bases match TRBD1. Material: peripheral blood, obtained in a trial of Ad26.COV2.S vaccine versus placebo. The receptor's source is a person aged 18-60 years who received the Ad26.COV2.S COVID-19 vaccine or a placebo. The DNA sequence is given as TGTGCCAGCAGCCCTGGACAGGGTGGCACAGATACGCAGTATTTT. This encodes CASSPGQGGTDTQYF.